Presented here are 25 T cell receptor beta chains from one specimen sequenced in a study of Tregs in tolerant kidney transplant recipients. The table came from immunoSEQ multiplex PCR; TCRdb's copy has only in-frame clones and leaves some out. This table holds around 230,000 clones, about 86% found once. The sequenced sample was CD4+ T cells from blood. Receptors originate from a human donor in good health.

This clone was detected only a few times. The chain couples TRBV6-1 to TRBJ2-7; 8 bases map to TRBD1. CDR1 is MNHNS and CDR2 is SASEGT in the germline V gene. The CDR3 runs 14 residues. V was pared by 3 bases and J by 9 bases, with 10 bases of the junction left unmatched. The CDR3 coding sequence is TGTGCCAGCAGTGACCAGGGGGCAGCAGAACGGCAGTACTTC. Protein product: CASSDQGAAERQYF.

The rearrangement joins TRBV15 to TRBJ2-1; TRBD2 matches 10 bases. The V and J ends lost 4 bases and 6 bases, in that order; junction bases with no gene match: 6. CDR3 length: 15 residues. Germline V lookup: CDR1 LNHNV, CDR2 YYDKDF (reference sequence). DNA of the CDR3: TGTGCCACCAGCATTCGACGGACTAGCGGCAATGAGCAGTTCTTC. Protein: CATSIRRTSGNEQFF.

The V gene is TRBV6-5, the J gene TRBJ2-7; 7 nucleotides match TRBD2. Germline CDR1 is MNHEY and CDR2 is SVGAGI. With V trimmed by 5 bases and J by 3 bases, 7 bases remained unmatched. The CDR3 extends over 14 amino acids. The chain's CDR3 is CASSKLAARYEQYF. CDR3 nucleotides: TGTGCCAGCAGTAAGCTAGCGGCCCGCTACGAGCAGTACTTC.

The V call is TRBV11-2, the J call TRBJ2-5; 11 nucleotides align to TRBD2. The length of the CDR3 is 15 residues. Germline CDR1 SGHAT, CDR2 FQNNGV. After removal of 3 bases from V and 1 base from J, the junction contained 1 base not matched to a gene. The CDR3 DNA follows: TGTGCCAGCAGCTTGACTAGCGGGACCCAAGAGACCCAGTACTTC. It yields the protein CASSLTSGTQETQYF.

The chain links TRBV6-1 to TRBJ1-1; TRBD1 is a possible D gene (5 bases). This CDR3 contains 15 residues. CDR1 MNHNS and CDR2 SASEGT come from the germline V gene. Trimming removed 7 bases at V and 4 bases at J, with 19 bases between. The CDR3 DNA reads as TGTGCCAGCACCCGAGGACAAAGCCCAATCACTGAAGCTTTCTTT. Amino acids: CASTRGQSPITEAFF.

V gene TRBV5-1 combines with J gene TRBJ2-1; no definite D call. This CDR3 is built from 14 residues. V was pared by 0 bases and J by 7 bases, with 11 bases between. From germline, CDR1 is SGHRS and CDR2 YFSETQ. CDR3 residues: CASSLVANLNEQFF. As DNA, the CDR3 is TGCGCCAGCAGCTTGGTAGCCAACTTGAATGAGCAGTTCTTC.

The chain employs TRBV6-5 and TRBJ1-1; TRBD1 might be the D (6 bases). The CDR3 has 14 amino acids. Between the trimmed V and J ends, which lost 5 bases and 5 bases, there was a span of 15 bases. Germline assignment: CDR1 MNHEY and CDR2 SVGAGI. CDR3 region: CASSPPAGVTEAFF. The CDR3 DNA reads as TGTGCCAGCAGTCCCCCAGCAGGGGTTACTGAAGCTTTCTTT.

With regard to this clone: The same CDR3 arises from other DNA sequences in this sample as well. The chain uses TRBV25-1 and TRBJ2-5; possibly TRBD1 or TRBD2 for D (5 bases each). V was cut by 2 bases and J by 7 bases, with 14 bases left in between. Germline CDR1 and CDR2: MGHDK and SYGVNS. The CDR3 loop spans 14 amino acids. The CDR3 spells CASSEGLSGGTQYF. The CDR3 nucleotides are TGTGCCAGCAGTGAAGGGCTAAGTGGGGGGACCCAGTACTTC. Complete variable domain (other parts from reference TRBV25-1 and TRBJ2-5): EADIYQTPRYLVIGTGKKITLECSQTMGHDKMYWYQQDPGMELHLIHYSYGVNSTEKGDLSSESTVSRIRTEHFPLTLESARPSHTSQYLCASSEGLSGGTQYFGPGTRLLVL.

V and J are TRBV6-1 and TRBJ1-2; 9 bases fit TRBD1. V trimming: 4 bases; J trimming: 4 bases; junction bases outside the gene matches: 13. CDR1 is MNHNS, CDR2 SASEGT, per germline. There are 17 residues in the CDR3. This chain's CDR3 is CASSVAEGGQGRYGYTF. CDR3 bases: TGTGCCAGCAGTGTGGCGGAGGGGGGACAGGGTCGCTATGGCTACACCTTC.

The chain links TRBV30 to TRBJ2-5, with a possible D match to TRBD2 (6 bases). Trimming took 0 bases from V and 2 from J, leaving 13 bases between them. CDR1 is GTSNPN, CDR2 SVGIG, per germline (reference sequence). CDR3 length equals 15 residues. CDR3 bases: TGTGCCTGGAGTGTATGGGGGGTGGGACAAGAGACCCAGTACTTC. This gives the protein CAWSVWGVGQETQYF.

The chain recombines TRBV18 with TRBJ1-1, with 8 nucleotides matching TRBD1. Germline CDR1 and CDR2: KGHSH and LQKENI. Losses at the gene ends were 3 bases for V and 2 bases for J; bases not matched to a gene: 5. This CDR3 contains 15 residues. CDR3 DNA sequence: TGTGCCAGCTCACCCGACAGGGGCATCAACACTGAAGCTTTCTTT. Translation gives CASSPDRGINTEAFF.

Only one count was recorded for this clone. This chain joins TRBV21-1 and TRBJ2-7; the table gives TRBD1 as D, unverified against the DNA. TRBV21-1 is marked as a pseudogene. This CDR3 comprises 10 residues. The CDR3: CASPNYEQYF. CDR3 nucleotide sequence: TGTGCCAGCCCCAACTACGAGCAGTACTTC.

The chain recombines TRBV5-4 with TRBJ2-2; 13 bases map to TRBD2. Germline V gives CDR1 SGHNT, CDR2 YYREEE (reference sequence). CDR3 length: 18 amino acids. The V gene end was trimmed by 4 bases and the J gene end by 7 bases; junction bases not matched to a gene: 13. CDR3 coding DNA: TGTGCCAGCAGCCTAGGGACTAGCGGGATAAAATTAATCGGGGAGCTGTTTTTT. Translating it yields CASSLGTSGIKLIGELFF.

This chain uses TRBV4-1 with TRBJ1-4; 8 nucleotides match TRBD1. The V and J ends lost 3 bases and 8 bases, in that order; junction bases with no gene match: 8. The CDR3 sequence is 15 residues long. Germline CDR1 and CDR2: MGHRA and YSYEKL. CDR3 in DNA: TGCGCCAGCAGCCAGACCGGGACAGGAGGAGAAAAACTGTTTTTT. This gives the protein CASSQTGTGGEKLFF.

This chain uses TRBV7-2 with TRBJ2-1; 13 nucleotides match TRBD2. Germline V gene lookup returns CDR1 SGHTA and CDR2 FQGNSA. The CDR3 extends over 18 amino acids. The V and J ends lost 3 bases and 0 bases, in that order; junction bases with no gene match: 5. This CDR3 reads CASSLILAGGSSYNEQFF. The CDR3 DNA is TGTGCCAGCAGCTTGATACTAGCGGGAGGGAGCTCCTACAATGAGCAGTTCTTC.

The V call is TRBV5-6, the J call TRBJ2-7; D not resolved. Germline CDR1 SGHDT, CDR2 YYEEEE. The length of the CDR3 is 14 residues. The ends were cut back, 2 bases at V and 4 bases at J, with 13 bases in the middle. CDR3 coding DNA: TGTGCCAGCAGCTTTTTCGCGCCAACATACGAGCAGTACTTC. As protein: CASSFFAPTYEQYF.

This clone was seen a few times. The chain carries TRBV7-9 and TRBJ2-1; D unresolved. Trimming cost V 1 base and J 7 bases, with 5 bases left between them. The CDR3 covers 12 residues. CDR1 is SEHNR and CDR2 is FQNEAQ in the germline V gene (reference sequence). CDR3 DNA: TGTGCCAGCAGCTTAGTGGGGAATGAGCAGTTCTTC. The encoded protein is CASSLVGNEQFF.

The J gene is TRBJ2-7, the V gene TRBV27, with TRBD1 as a possible D gene (6 bases). This CDR3 spans 17 amino acids. Germline V gives CDR1 MNHEY, CDR2 SMNVEV (reference sequence). Trimming cost V 0 bases and J 0 bases, with 15 bases left between them. As DNA, the CDR3 is TGTGCCAGCAGTTTATCTTGGGGGCTCCAGTTCTCCTACGAGCAGTACTTC. It yields the protein CASSLSWGLQFSYEQYF.

Note on this clone: Other DNA sequences in the same sample also yield this CDR3. The V and J genes are TRBV19 and TRBJ2-7; a weak D match, TRBD2 (6 bases). With 7 bases removed from V and 0 bases from J, the gap between germline ends came to 13 bases. This CDR3 contains 14 residues. Germline V CDR1 and CDR2: LNHDA, SQIVND (reference sequence). The CDR3 nucleotides are TGTGCCAGTAAGGGGACTCCGCCCTCCTACGAGCAGTACTTC. Encoded protein: CASKGTPPSYEQYF.

This clone has only one observation. The chain has TRBV6-5 and TRBJ1-1; perhaps TRBD1 as D (5 bases). Germline V gene sequence: CDR1 MNHEY, CDR2 SVGAGI. V was pared by 1 base and J by 1 base, with 7 bases between. The CDR3 runs 14 residues. For the CDR3, the DNA is TGTGCCAGCAGTTACTTCGGACAGAACACTGAAGCTTTCTTT. Protein sequence: CASSYFGQNTEAFF.

The CDR3 reads CASAGDPSYNEQFF. In DNA form, the CDR3 reads TGCGCCAGTGCTGGGGACCCCTCCTACAATGAGCAGTTCTTC. The genes are TRBV10-1 and TRBJ2-1; D may correspond to TRBD1 or TRBD2 (5 bases each). CDR3 length: 14 amino acids. Trimming shortened V by 9 bases and J by 0 bases, and 12 bases separated the two germline ends. Germline V CDR1 and CDR2: WNHNN, SYGVQD (reference sequence).

This clone was observed a single time. V is TRBV2 and J is TRBJ2-2; TRBD2 might be the D (5 bases). Germline CDR1 SNHLY, CDR2 FYNNEI. CDR3 length: 15 amino acids. The V gene lost 6 bases and the J gene lost 2 bases, with 13 bases spanning the gap. CDR3 nucleotide sequence: TGTGCCAGCAGGGGGTCCGGGGTAAACACCGGGGAGCTGTTTTTT. It encodes CASRGSGVNTGELFF.

This clone appeared a single time. The chain combines TRBV18 with TRBJ2-5; weak D call: TRBD2 (5 bases). The tail of the sequence fits TRBJ2-7 better, so the J call may be wrong. The CDR3 is 13 residues long. Germline V CDR1 and CDR2: KGHSH, LQKENI. In DNA form, the CDR3 reads TGTGCCAGCTCACACGGGGATTCCTACGAGCAGTACTTC. It is translated as CASSHGDSYEQYF.

The J gene is TRBJ2-7, the V gene TRBV6-6; D possibly uses TRBD1 or TRBD2 (5 bases each). V shed 4 bases and J shed 4 bases, with 17 bases lying between them. Germline loops: CDR1 MNHNY, CDR2 SVGAGI (reference sequence). CDR3 length equals 15 residues. CDR3 loop: CASSSIGTQLYEQYF. CDR3 coding DNA: TGTGCCAGCAGTTCCATCGGGACGCAGCTTTACGAGCAGTACTTC.

A note on this clone: Relative to the germline gene, one junction end is altered; a read error may explain this. Other DNA variants within this sample encode the same CDR3. V is TRBV5-1 and J is TRBJ2-7; D not certain. CDR1 and CDR2 from the germline V gene are SGHRS and YFSETQ. CDR3 size: 13 residues. CDR3 amino acids: CASSLTVSHEQYF. The CDR3 nucleotides are TGCGCCAGCAGCTTGACAGTCTCCCACGAGCAGTACTTC.